A selection of T cell receptor beta chains follows, all from one sample in a study of CD8+ T cells in alopecia areata. TCRdb's copy holds only in-frame clones and misses some; the assay was immunoSEQ multiplex PCR. The repertoire includes some 95,000 clones, roughly two fifths of them detected once, and 0.79% sits in the top ten. Sequencing input: CD4+ T cells sorted from blood. The receptors were gathered from a human donor with alopecia areata. Each CDR3 is given with its conserved first and last residue. A D gene is named only where the DNA matches it firmly. A clone size is listed for some rows: how often the clone was seen (once, few, many), or a class if it is expanded.

DNA: TGTGCCAGCAGCTTAGATCTGACTAGCCGCTCCTACGAGCAGTACTTC
CDR3: CASSLDLTSRSYEQYF
J: TRBJ2-7
size: .
D: TRBD2
V: TRBV11-2
length: 16

DNA: TGCGCCAGCAGTCGAGACAGATCCTACAATGAGCAGTTCTTC
CDR3: CASSRDRSYNEQFF
J: TRBJ2-1
size: .
D: .
V: TRBV23-1
length: 14

DNA: TGTGCCAGCAGCCAAGGGGGTAGTTGGACTCATAATGAGCAGTTCTTC
CDR3: CASSQGGSWTHNEQFF
J: TRBJ2-1
size: .
D: .
V: TRBV14
length: 16

DNA: TGTGCCACCAGCAGAAAGGGGGACGAAGCTTTCTTT
CDR3: CATSRKGDEAFF
J: TRBJ1-1
size: .
D: .
V: TRBV15
length: 12

DNA: TGTGCCAGCAGCTTTTTACTAGCGGTCACAGATACGCAGTATTTT
CDR3: CASSFLLAVTDTQYF
J: TRBJ2-3
size: few
D: TRBD2
V: TRBV5-6
length: 15

DNA: TGCAGCGTCAGGGAATCAGGCTACACCTTC
CDR3: CSVRESGYTF
J: TRBJ1-2
size: few
D: .
V: TRBV29-1
length: 10

DNA: TGTGCCGGGCAGGGGGCGCAGGATACGCAGTATTTT
CDR3: CAGQGAQDTQYF
J: TRBJ2-3
size: .
D: TRBD1
V: TRBV30
length: 12

DNA: TGCAGCGTTAAGTGGGGCGGGAGACAAGAGACCCAGTACTTC
CDR3: CSVKWGGRQETQYF
J: TRBJ2-5
size: .
D: TRBD2
V: TRBV29-1
length: 14

DNA: TGTGCCAGCAGTGTGGAGCTAGCGGGGGGGCGGGAGCAGTTCTTC
CDR3: CASSVELAGGREQFF
J: TRBJ2-1
size: few
D: TRBD2
V: TRBV2
length: 15

DNA: TGCAGCGTTGGAGACACCTACGAGCAGTACTTC
CDR3: CSVGDTYEQYF
J: TRBJ2-7
size: few
D: .
V: TRBV29-1
length: 11

DNA: TGTGCCAGCAGTGAATTTAGACTCCGCAATCAGCCCCAGCATTTT
CDR3: CASSEFRLRNQPQHF
J: TRBJ1-5
size: .
D: .
V: TRBV2
length: 15

DNA: TGCGCCAGCAGCTACGGGACGACCACAGATACGCAGTATTTT
CDR3: CASSYGTTTDTQYF
J: TRBJ2-3
size: few
D: .
V: TRBV5-1
length: 14

DNA: TGCGCCAGCAGATGGACAGGGGGCCAAGAGACCCAGTACTTC
CDR3: CASRWTGGQETQYF
J: TRBJ2-5
size: few
D: TRBD1
V: TRBV5-1
length: 14

DNA: TGTGCCAGCATACAGGGGCTAGCACGGGAGACCCAGTACTTC
CDR3: CASIQGLARETQYF
J: TRBJ2-5
size: few
D: TRBD1
V: TRBV2
length: 14

DNA: TGTGCCAGCAGTGAAACGGGAGCGGGCGAGCAGTACTTC
CDR3: CASSETGAGEQYF
J: TRBJ2-7
size: .
D: .
V: TRBV25-1
length: 13

DNA: TGCGCCAGCAGCCAAGATAGGACAGGGGGTGAGCAGTTCTTC
CDR3: CASSQDRTGGEQFF
J: TRBJ2-1
size: .
D: TRBD1
V: TRBV4-3
length: 14

DNA: TGTGCCAGCAGTACCGGGGTGGCTAGCGGGAGTGGGGACAAGAAAAGGGGCTACAATGAGCAGTTCTTC
CDR3: CASSTGVASGSGDKKRGYNEQFF
J: TRBJ2-1
size: many
D: TRBD2
V: TRBV28
length: 23

DNA: TGTGCCAGCAGTCGAGGACTAGCGGGGGTTAGCACAGATACGCAGTATTTT
CDR3: CASSRGLAGVSTDTQYF
J: TRBJ2-3
size: .
D: TRBD2
V: TRBV2
length: 17

DNA: TGCAGCGTTGAGGGGTTTGAGGGCCACTACGAGCAGTACTTC
CDR3: CSVEGFEGHYEQYF
J: TRBJ2-7
size: .
D: .
V: TRBV29-1
length: 14

DNA: TGCGCCAGCAGCCAACTCTTACACTCTAGCACAGATACGCAGTATTTT
CDR3: CASSQLLHSSTDTQYF
J: TRBJ2-3
size: .
D: .
V: TRBV5-1
length: 16

DNA: TGTGCCAGCAGCCCCGGGGGGCTGGACGAGCAGTACTTC
CDR3: CASSPGGLDEQYF
J: TRBJ2-7
size: .
D: .
V: TRBV11-2
length: 13

DNA: TGCAGCGTAGGAAACCCCGTATCAGGGAAGGTTTGGACCCAGTACTTC
CDR3: CSVGNPVSGKVWTQYF
J: TRBJ2-5
size: few
D: .
V: TRBV29-1
length: 16

DNA: TGTGCCAGCAGTTCCCCCGGGATCAGGGATGAGCAGTTCTTC
CDR3: CASSSPGIRDEQFF
J: TRBJ2-1
size: .
D: .
V: TRBV28
length: 14

DNA: TGCAGCGTGAGACCTCTGGGGAATGAGCAGTTCTTC
CDR3: CSVRPLGNEQFF
J: TRBJ2-1
size: few
D: .
V: TRBV29-1
length: 12

DNA: TGCAGCGCCCCCGCGGGGAGTGCCACATGGAAAGAGACCCAGTACTTC
CDR3: CSAPAGSATWKETQYF
J: TRBJ2-5
size: .
D: .
V: TRBV29-1
length: 16

DNA: TGTGCCAGCAGCCAAGTGGTTGGGCCCCAGCATTTT
CDR3: CASSQVVGPQHF
J: TRBJ1-5
size: .
D: .
V: TRBV4-2
length: 12

DNA: TGCGCCAGCAGCTGGCCAGGGGGAGAGTGGGAGACCCAGTACTTC
CDR3: CASSWPGGEWETQYF
J: TRBJ2-5
size: .
D: TRBD1
V: TRBV5-1
length: 15

DNA: TGCAGCGTTAAACAGGGTACGGGGCAGCCCCAGCATTTT
CDR3: CSVKQGTGQPQHF
J: TRBJ1-5
size: .
D: .
V: TRBV29-1
length: 13

DNA: TGTGCCAGTACCCCGAGGGTGGGGGAGCTAGCCAAAAACATTCAGTACTTC
CDR3: CASTPRVGELAKNIQYF
J: TRBJ2-4
size: few
D: .
V: TRBV19
length: 17

DNA: TGCAGCGTTGCCCTACAGGGCTACGAGCAGTACTTC
CDR3: CSVALQGYEQYF
J: TRBJ2-7
size: .
D: .
V: TRBV29-1
length: 12

DNA: TGCAGCGTTTCCCCCAGGACTCGGGAGACCCAGTACTTC
CDR3: CSVSPRTRETQYF
J: TRBJ2-5
size: few
D: .
V: TRBV29-1
length: 13

DNA: TGCGCCAGCAGCTTTGGTCGGGCTAGCGGGGGCCATGAGCAGTTCTTC
CDR3: CASSFGRASGGHEQFF
J: TRBJ2-1
size: .
D: TRBD2
V: TRBV5-1
length: 16

DNA: TGCGCCAGCAGCTACCACCCTGGACAGGAGGAGACCCAGTACTTC
CDR3: CASSYHPGQEETQYF
J: TRBJ2-5
size: few
D: TRBD1
V: TRBV5-1
length: 15

DNA: TGCAGCGTTTCCGGCGCGGTGAACACTGAAGCTTTCTTT
CDR3: CSVSGAVNTEAFF
J: TRBJ1-1
size: .
D: .
V: TRBV29-1
length: 13

DNA: TGCAGCGGCGGTTTTGGGGGTGATGAGCAGTTCTTC
CDR3: CSGGFGGDEQFF
J: TRBJ2-1
size: .
D: .
V: TRBV29-1
length: 12

DNA: TGTGCCAGCAGCCGGGACAAGCAAGAGACCCAGTACTTC
CDR3: CASSRDKQETQYF
J: TRBJ2-5
size: .
D: .
V: TRBV2
length: 13

DNA: TGCGCCAGCAGCCAAGATGGGCGGAGCTACGAGCAGTACTTC
CDR3: CASSQDGRSYEQYF
J: TRBJ2-7
size: .
D: .
V: TRBV4-3
length: 14

DNA: TGTGCCTGGAGTCCGGGGGCCGGGGAGCTGTTTTTT
CDR3: CAWSPGAGELFF
J: TRBJ2-2
size: few
D: .
V: TRBV30
length: 12

DNA: TGTGCCAGCAGTTTTTACAGGGGAACGGTCAATGAGCAGTTCTTC
CDR3: CASSFYRGTVNEQFF
J: TRBJ2-1
size: .
D: TRBD1
V: TRBV27
length: 15

DNA: TGTGCCAGCAGTCCGGGACAGGTGGGTGTCAATGAGCAGTTCTTC
CDR3: CASSPGQVGVNEQFF
J: TRBJ2-1
size: .
D: TRBD1
V: TRBV6-6
length: 15